This TCR beta chain was sequenced for a study of human CD8 memory T cell subsets. A UMI-labeled 5' RACE approach was the method that produced the TCR beta libraries. TCRdb reanalyzed the 5' RACE reads and collapses them to one entry per CDR3 protein, without DNA. Found here are about 10,000 distinct CDR3 sequences; the top ten clones hold about 8.7%. Notes on this clonotype: The antigen remains unidentified.

Study-wide results and caveats: Precursor exhausted and stem-like memory T cell repertoires shared minimal overlap.

Enrichment of total CD8+ T cells was achieved using negative magnetic separation. It was from duplicate vials of around 150,000 sorted CD8+ T cells per subset that RNA came. The CDR3 has 13 amino acids. Germline V gene lookup returns CDR1 MDHEN and CDR2 SYDVKM. The sequence derives from a human donor in good health. V and J are TRBV28 and TRBJ1-5. Sequences were obtained from CD8+ T cells from PBMCs. CDR3: CASRHLANQPQHF.